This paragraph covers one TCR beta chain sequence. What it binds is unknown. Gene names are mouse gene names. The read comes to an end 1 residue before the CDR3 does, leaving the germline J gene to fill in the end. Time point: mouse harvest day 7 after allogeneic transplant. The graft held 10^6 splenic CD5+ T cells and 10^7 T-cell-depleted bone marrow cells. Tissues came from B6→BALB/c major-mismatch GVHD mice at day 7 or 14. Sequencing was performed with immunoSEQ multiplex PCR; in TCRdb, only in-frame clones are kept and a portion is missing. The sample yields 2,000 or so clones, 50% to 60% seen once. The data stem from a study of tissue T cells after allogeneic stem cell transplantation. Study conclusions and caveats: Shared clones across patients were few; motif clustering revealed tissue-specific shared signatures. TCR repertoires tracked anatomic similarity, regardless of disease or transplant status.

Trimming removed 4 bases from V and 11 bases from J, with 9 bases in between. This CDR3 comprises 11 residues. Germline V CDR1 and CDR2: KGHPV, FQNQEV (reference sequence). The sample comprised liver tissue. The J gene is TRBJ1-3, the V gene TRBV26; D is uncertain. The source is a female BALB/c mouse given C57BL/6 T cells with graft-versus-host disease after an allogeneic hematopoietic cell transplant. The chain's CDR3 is CASSPDEALYF. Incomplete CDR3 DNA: TGTGCCAGCAGTCCCGACGAGGCGCTCTAT.